A single sample is the source of the 21 T cell receptor beta chains below, sequenced in a study of beta chain features in type 1 diabetes. The entirety of the isolated RNA underwent reverse transcription, so expressed TCRB transcripts were sequenced. Assay: immunoSEQ multiplex PCR; the TCRdb copy retains only in-frame clones and omits some. The sample holds about 230,000 clones; about 9.3% are singletons and the top ten take about 0.03%. Specimen: naive CD4+ T cells from blood. These receptors originate from a woman aged 18-29 years in good health.

Comment on this clone: Mismatch with germline at one junction end may stem from a read error. The chain combines TRBV10-2 with TRBJ1-2; D may be TRBD1 (6 bases). Germline values: CDR1 WSHSY, CDR2 SAAADI. This CDR3 is 12 amino acids long. The CDR3 loop reads CASSVGQFSFAF. The CDR3, as DNA: TGCGCCAGCAGTGTTGGACAGTTCTCCTTCGCCTTC.

This clone was detected only a few times. This chain connects TRBV7-3 to TRBJ2-1, with 7 nucleotides matching TRBD1. The germline V gene has CDR1 SGHTA and CDR2 FQGTGA. CDR3 length equals 11 residues. The trim removed 4 bases at V and 15 bases at J, leaving 6 bases unmatched. The CDR3 spells CASSSDRVRFF. The CDR3 DNA follows: TGTGCCAGCAGCTCCGACAGGGTTAGGTTCTTC.

This clone was counted at least ten times. This chain uses TRBV4-2 with TRBJ2-3, with D perhaps TRBD2 (7 bases). V was shortened by 4 bases and J by 5 bases, with 16 bases between the two germline ends. CDR1 and CDR2 from the germline V gene are LGHNA and YNFKEQ. CDR3 length: 15 amino acids. The CDR3 DNA is TGTGCCAGCAGCCCAACCCGGGGGGCCGGAGATACGCAGTATTTT. This encodes CASSPTRGAGDTQYF.

This clone was seen only a few times. For the CDR3, the DNA is TGTGCCAGCAGCTGGGGACAGACGAACACTGAAGCTTTCTTT. It is translated as CASSWGQTNTEAFF. This chain uses TRBV7-2 with TRBJ1-1, with TRBD1 matching over 7 bases. The CDR3 consists of 14 residues. The V segment lost 4 bases and the J segment 1 base; nucleotides outside the gene matches: 3. Germline V gene sequence: CDR1 SGHTA, CDR2 FQGNSA.

V and J are TRBV5-1 and TRBJ2-5; 8 bases align to TRBD2. CDR3 length: 17 residues. CDR1 is SGHRS, CDR2 YFSETQ, per germline. V dropped 1 base and J dropped 1; count of bases not matched to a gene: 9. CDR3 loop: CASSLSAGGRAQETQYF. In nucleotides, the CDR3 is TGCGCCAGCAGCTTGTCGGCGGGGGGACGAGCCCAAGAGACCCAGTACTTC.

This sequence joins TRBV14 and TRBJ1-1, with D unclear. Germline assignment: CDR1 SGHDN and CDR2 FVKESK. This CDR3 contains 14 residues. The V end lost 1 base, the J end lost 1 base, and 7 bases lay between the germline ends. CDR3 amino acids: CASSQGRWNTEAFF. Written as DNA, the CDR3 is TGTGCCAGCAGCCAAGGGCGGTGGAACACTGAAGCTTTCTTT.

The chain joins TRBV6-5 to TRBJ2-5, with D tentatively TRBD2 (6 bases). V lost 0 bases, J lost 4 bases, and 15 bases lay in between. CDR3 length: 16 amino acids. Germline values: CDR1 MNHEY, CDR2 SVGAGI. The CDR3 nucleotides are TGTGCCAGCAGTTACTCATTCGGCGGGATGGTAGAGACCCAGTACTTC. This encodes CASSYSFGGMVETQYF.

This clone was counted between two and nine times. The V gene is TRBV6-5, the J gene TRBJ1-5, with D unclear. The germline CDR1 and CDR2 sequences are MNHEY and SVGAGI. This CDR3 contains 16 residues. Trimming pared 0 bases from V and 0 bases from J, leaving 9 bases between. CDR3 protein: CASSYSSGNSNQPQHF. DNA of the CDR3: TGTGCCAGCAGTTACTCATCCGGGAATAGCAATCAGCCCCAGCATTTT.

This clone occurred a few times. The chain combines TRBV6-6 with TRBJ2-7; D gene ambiguous. Trimming cost V 3 bases and J 5 bases, with 8 bases left between them. The CDR3 extends over 12 amino acids. Germline assignment: CDR1 MNHNY and CDR2 SVGAGI (reference sequence). The CDR3 sequence is CASSYRPDEQYF. CDR3 sequence (DNA): TGTGCCAGCAGTTATCGCCCGGACGAGCAGTACTTC.

The table lists this clone with a few counts. J is TRBJ2-7 and V is TRBV30; D might be TRBD1 (6 bases). Germline V CDR1 and CDR2: GTSNPN, SVGIG (reference sequence). Trimming removed 5 bases at V and 0 bases at J, with 11 bases between. The CDR3 is made up of 13 amino acids. The CDR3 here is CAWATGSSYEQYF. In nucleotides, the CDR3 is TGTGCCTGGGCTACAGGGAGCTCCTACGAGCAGTACTTC.

This clone was observed a handful of times. The genes are TRBV6-5 and TRBJ1-1; D unresolved. The V end lost 4 bases, the J end lost 4 bases, and 16 bases lay between the germline ends. The CDR3 sequence is 15 residues long. Germline V gene sequence: CDR1 MNHEY, CDR2 SVGAGI. CDR3 residues: CASSSPGGVITEAFF. The CDR3 bases are TGTGCCAGCAGTTCCCCAGGCGGGGTTATCACTGAAGCTTTCTTT.

Only a few counts were recorded for this clone. The chain couples TRBV15 to TRBJ2-3, with a weak D call TRBD2 (6 bases). Per germline, CDR1 LNHNV and CDR2 YYDKDF (reference sequence). The CDR3 is 14 residues long. The germline V and J ends were trimmed by 1 base and 4 bases, with 9 bases remaining between them. CDR3 in amino acids: CATSRGGEADTQYF. The CDR3 bases are TGTGCCACCAGCAGAGGGGGGGAGGCAGATACGCAGTATTTT.

The genes are TRBV18 and TRBJ1-1; 7 bases are a match to TRBD1. The CDR3 sequence is 15 residues long. V gave up 4 bases and J gave up 2 bases; unmatched junction bases: 7. Germline CDR1 is KGHSH and CDR2 is LQKENI. CDR3 in amino acids: CASSRLGTENTEAFF. The CDR3 coding sequence is TGTGCCAGCTCACGGCTCGGGACAGAAAACACTGAAGCTTTCTTT. The complete variable domain, with remaining parts taken from reference TRBV18 and TRBJ1-1, reads NAGVMQNPRHLVRRRGQEARLRCSPMKGHSHVYWYRQLPEEGLKFMVYLQKENIIDESGMPKERFSAEFPKEGPSILRIQQVVRGDSAAYFCASSRLGTENTEAFFGQGTRLTVV.

V and J are TRBV5-1 and TRBJ2-3, with 7 bases fitting TRBD2. Unmatched junction bases numbered 19, after V lost 6 bases and J lost 6 bases. This CDR3 region has 17 residues. The germline V gene has CDR1 SGHRS and CDR2 YFSETQ. The CDR3 here is CASTNGLATRGGDTQYF. In DNA form, the CDR3 reads TGCGCCAGCACCAATGGACTCGCGACCCGGGGAGGGGATACGCAGTATTTT.

The chain couples TRBV30 to TRBJ2-2; 10 nucleotides agree with TRBD2. The germline V gene has CDR1 GTSNPN and CDR2 SVGIG (reference sequence). The V and J ends lost 3 bases and 2 bases, in that order; junction bases with no gene match: 0. This CDR3 has 14 amino acids. The CDR3 region is CAWRLAGNTGELFF. The CDR3 region has the DNA TGTGCCTGGAGACTAGCGGGAAACACCGGGGAGCTGTTTTTT.

This clone was counted ten times or more. The chain joins TRBV7-9 to TRBJ2-1, with 10 bases aligning to TRBD1. After removal of 6 bases from V and 8 bases from J, the junction contained 4 bases not matched to a gene. Germline CDR1 is SEHNR and CDR2 is FQNEAQ (reference sequence). This CDR3 contains 13 residues. The chain's CDR3 is CASRWDRGDEQFF. The CDR3 DNA reads TGTGCCAGCAGGTGGGACAGGGGCGATGAGCAGTTCTTC. The variable domain in full, completed from reference TRBV7-9 and TRBJ2-1, reads DTGVSQNPRHKITKRGQNVTFRCDPISEHNRLYWYRQTLGQGPEFLTYFQNEAQLEKSRLLSDRFSAERPKGSFSTLEIQRTEQGDSAMYLCASRWDRGDEQFFGPGTRLTVL.

This chain connects TRBV6-1 to TRBJ2-1; no definite D call. The CDR3 contains 16 residues. Looked up from germline, CDR1 is MNHNS and CDR2 is SASEGT. V was shortened by 1 base and J by 6 bases, with 16 bases between the two germline ends. CDR3 sequence reads: CASSEVPNPVVNEQFF. As DNA, the CDR3 is TGTGCCAGCAGTGAAGTACCCAACCCGGTGGTCAATGAGCAGTTCTTC.

This clone came up a few times. The V and J genes are TRBV7-9 and TRBJ1-1; unclear D gene. This CDR3 has 14 amino acids. V was trimmed by 1 base and J by 1 base, leaving 7 bases between them. Germline V gives CDR1 SEHNR, CDR2 FQNEAQ (reference sequence). CDR3 in DNA: TGTGCCAGCAGCTTAGATACAGCGAACACTGAAGCTTTCTTT. Protein sequence: CASSLDTANTEAFF.

The chain couples TRBV29-1 to TRBJ1-4, with D perhaps matching TRBD1 (5 bases). Trimming removed 4 bases at V and 8 bases at J, with 14 bases between. Per the germline V gene, CDR1 is SQVTM and CDR2 is ANQGSEA. The CDR3 has 13 residues. The CDR3 sequence is CSVGPGVGEKLFF. The CDR3 DNA reads TGCAGCGTTGGACCGGGGGTGGGGGAAAAACTGTTTTTT.

The chain couples TRBV30 to TRBJ1-5, with TRBD1 identical over 7 bases. CDR3 size: 13 residues. Germline V gene lookup returns CDR1 GTSNPN and CDR2 SVGIG (reference sequence). V dropped 0 bases and J dropped 7; count of bases not matched to a gene: 3. Here the CDR3 reads CAWSVGQEQPQHF. CDR3 coding DNA: TGTGCCTGGAGTGTTGGACAGGAGCAGCCCCAGCATTTT.

The chain joins TRBV7-9 to TRBJ2-5; TRBD2 aligns across 9 bases. This CDR3 region has 16 residues. CDR1 SEHNR and CDR2 FQNEAQ come from the germline V gene (reference sequence). V gave up 4 bases and J gave up 5 bases; unmatched junction bases: 11. The CDR3 nucleotides are TGTGCCAGCAGCTCCGGACTAGCGCCGATTTTGGAGACCCAGTACTTC. This encodes CASSSGLAPILETQYF. The full variable domain, rest sourced from reference TRBV7-9 and TRBJ2-5, is DTGVSQNPRHKITKRGQNVTFRCDPISEHNRLYWYRQTLGQGPEFLTYFQNEAQLEKSRLLSDRFSAERPKGSFSTLEIQRTEQGDSAMYLCASSSGLAPILETQYFGPGTRLLVL.